The next 22 T cell receptor beta chains were all read from a single sample in a study of human T cells and chemical hapten exposure. MiXCR, applied by TCRdb to the RACE reads, yields one record per CDR3 protein. The data show tens of thousands of distinct CDR3 sequences, with 10% to 15% seen just once and around 5.8% held by the top ten. The time point was: patch test 3, about 24 weeks after DPC sensitization. The sample's treatment: therapeutic diphenylcyclopropenone sensitization with weekly scalp DPC. Sequences were derived from whole blood, sampled in connection with sensitization to the hapten diphenylcyclopropenone (DPC). Receptor source: a woman between 50 and 59 years old with alopecia areata. Some clones in this sample may be carry-over from other donors' samples.

This clonotype came up a few times. CDR3 nucleotides: TGTGCCAGCAGCTTAGGGGGCGGGAGGGCCGACTACGAGCAGTACTTC. Amino acids: CASSLGGGRADYEQYF. V usage is TRBV7-9 and J usage is TRBJ2-7; 9 nucleotides align to TRBD2. Germline lookup yields CDR1 SEHNR and CDR2 FQNEAQ (reference sequence). This CDR3 is built from 16 residues. Losses at the gene ends were 1 base for V and 3 bases for J; bases not matched to a gene: 7. The full variable domain, rest sourced from reference TRBV7-9 and TRBJ2-7, is DTGVSQNPRHKITKRGQNVTFRCDPISEHNRLYWYRQTLGQGPEFLTYFQNEAQLEKSRLLSDRFSAERPKGSFSTLEIQRTEQGDSAMYLCASSLGGGRADYEQYFGPGTRLTVT.

This clonotype was counted only a few times. This chain connects TRBV7-8 to TRBJ1-6, with D perhaps TRBD1 (5 bases). The germline gives CDR1 SGHVS, CDR2 FQNEAQ. V lost 1 base and J lost 0, with 13 bases in between. This CDR3 has 18 residues. The CDR3 loop is CASSLDLSGSSYNSPLHF. The CDR3, as DNA: TGTGCCAGCAGCTTAGACCTGTCAGGGAGCTCCTATAATTCACCCCTCCACTTT.

In its sample, this clonotype was seen many times. The rearrangement links TRBV7-8 to TRBJ1-5; maybe TRBD1 (5 bases). The CDR3 length is 15 residues. The germline V and J ends were trimmed by 2 bases and 4 bases, with 12 bases remaining between them. The germline CDR1 and CDR2 sequences are SGHVS and FQNEAQ. Here the CDR3 reads CASSLFLQANQPQHF. DNA of the CDR3: TGTGCCAGCAGCTTATTTTTACAGGCTAATCAGCCCCAGCATTTT.

This clonotype was counted at least ten times. The chain recombines TRBV5-1 with TRBJ1-5, with a possible D match to TRBD1 (5 bases). This CDR3 region has 15 residues. Trimming removed 1 base from V and 3 bases from J, with 11 bases in between. Germline V lookup: CDR1 SGHRS, CDR2 YFSETQ. The CDR3 loop reads CASSLTGGDNQPQHF. The CDR3 coding sequence is TGCGCCAGCAGCTTGACTGGGGGGGACAATCAGCCCCAGCATTTT.

V and J are TRBV7-8 and TRBJ1-2; D is unresolved. The germline V gene has CDR1 SGHVS and CDR2 FQNEAQ. The CDR3 contains 18 residues. V was pared by 4 bases and J by 8 bases, with 29 bases between. The CDR3 nucleotides are TGTGCCAGCAGCTCCCAATTTCTTTTAACTGGGGAAAAACGAGGCTACACCTTC. This gives the protein CASSSQFLLTGEKRGYTF.

This clonotype was counted at least ten times. This chain connects TRBV19 to TRBJ1-5; D gene uncertain. CDR1 LNHDA and CDR2 SQIVND come from the germline V gene (reference sequence). V was pared by 3 bases and J by 0 bases, with 15 bases between. The CDR3 sequence is 17 residues long. CDR3 nucleotide sequence: TGTGCCAGTAGTATCGCTAAGACATTTCCTAGCAATCAGCCCCAGCATTTT. Protein: CASSIAKTFPSNQPQHF. Drawing the rest from reference TRBV19 and TRBJ1-5, the complete variable domain is DGGITQSPKYLFRKEGQNVTLSCEQNLNHDAMYWYRQDPGQGLRLIYYSQIVNDFQKGDIAEGYSVSREKKESFPLTVTSAQKNPTAFYLCASSIAKTFPSNQPQHFGDGTRLSIL.

The V call is TRBV10-3, the J call TRBJ1-2; D not resolved. Germline V gene lookup returns CDR1 ENHRY and CDR2 SYGVKD. The CDR3 sequence is 12 residues long. Trimming stripped 10 bases from V and 0 bases from J, with 9 bases between. DNA of the CDR3: TGTGCCACGAACAAAGCTAACTATGGCTACACCTTC. It yields the protein CATNKANYGYTF.

This clonotype was counted at least ten times. The V and J genes are TRBV27 and TRBJ2-1; the D call may be TRBD1 or TRBD2 (5 bases each). The CDR3 contains 13 residues. The germline V gene has CDR1 MNHEY and CDR2 SMNVEV (reference sequence). V shed 3 bases and J shed 9 bases, with 12 bases lying between them. The CDR3 region is CASSFISGTEQFF. The DNA for the CDR3 is TGTGCCAGCAGTTTCATCTCCGGGACTGAGCAGTTCTTC.

Ten or more counts support this clonotype. This chain links TRBV7-9 with TRBJ1-2; possible D gene TRBD1, 5 bases. This CDR3 is 13 amino acids long. V was pared by 6 bases and J by 5 bases, with 13 bases between. Germline V lookup: CDR1 SEHNR, CDR2 FQNEAQ (reference sequence). CDR3 sequence: CASRSDSSYGYTF. CDR3 nucleotide sequence: TGTGCCAGCAGATCCGACAGCTCTTATGGCTACACCTTC.

The chain couples TRBV20-1 to TRBJ1-2; D gene uncertain. The V and J ends lost 6 bases and 4 bases respectively, with 12 bases between them. In germline, CDR1 is DFQATT, CDR2 SNEGSKA (reference sequence). The CDR3 is made up of 12 amino acids. CDR3 protein: CSARPSSYGYTF. The CDR3 DNA reads TGCAGTGCCAGACCCAGCAGCTATGGCTACACCTTC.

The sample holds many counts of this clonotype. The J gene is TRBJ2-7, the V gene TRBV7-2, with a tentative D call TRBD2 (7 bases). The CDR3 sequence is 13 residues long. Per germline, CDR1 SGHTA and CDR2 FQGNSA. Trimming removed 2 bases from V and 11 bases from J, with 16 bases in between. The DNA for the CDR3 is TGTGCCAGCAGCTTATTAGCCCAGGGGAGGGAGTACTTC. Protein: CASSLLAQGREYF.

In this sample, this clonotype turned up a few times. The V call is TRBV7-8, the J call TRBJ1-2, with D perhaps matching TRBD1 (6 bases). CDR1 and CDR2 (germline): SGHVS, FQNEAQ. Trimming removed 0 bases from V and 8 bases from J, with 19 bases in between. CDR3 length: 16 amino acids. CDR3 in amino acids: CASSLAWLRGSGGYTF. CDR3 bases: TGTGCCAGCAGCTTAGCGTGGCTTAGGGGGAGTGGAGGCTACACCTTC.

The chain joins TRBV11-3 to TRBJ2-1; 9 bases are shared with TRBD1. CDR3 size: 17 residues. V lost 1 base to trimming and J lost 0 bases; unmatched junction nucleotides: 4. CDR1 and CDR2 (germline): SGHNT, YENEEA. The CDR3 bases are TGTGCCAGCAGCTTAGCCCAGACAGGGGGCTCCTACAATGAGCAGTTCTTC. Residues: CASSLAQTGGSYNEQFF.

This clonotype appeared a few times. The chain recombines TRBV6-1 with TRBJ2-2; D is ambiguous. CDR1 and CDR2 (germline): MNHNS, SASEGT. The CDR3 runs to 14 residues. The V end was cut by 4 bases, the J end by 2 bases, with 8 bases between. CDR3 coding DNA: TGTGCCAGCAGTGCCCTACGAAACACCGGGGAGCTGTTTTTT. Amino acids: CASSALRNTGELFF.

The CDR3 coding sequence is TGTGCCAGCAGAGCCAGCGGGAGCCACACCGGGGAGCTGTTTTTT. It translates to CASRASGSHTGELFF. This sequence joins TRBV6-6 and TRBJ2-2, with TRBD2 identical over 8 bases. The CDR3 is 15 residues long. Trimming removed 6 bases from V and 3 bases from J; junction bases left unmatched: 6. Germline CDR1 and CDR2: MNHNY and SVGAGI (reference sequence).

This clonotype was picked up many times. The chain combines TRBV18 with TRBJ1-5; 8 bases are shared with TRBD1. V was clipped by 3 bases and J by 7 bases; unmatched bases: 8. The CDR3 is 15 amino acids. Looked up from germline, CDR1 is KGHSH and CDR2 is LQKENI. The CDR3 DNA reads TGTGCCAGCTCACCGAACCCGACAGGGGAACAGCCCCAGCATTTT. As protein: CASSPNPTGEQPQHF.

V is TRBV20-1 and J is TRBJ1-1; D unclear. Trimming left V 3 bases short and J 7 bases short, with 9 bases between. The CDR3 spans 11 residues. CDR1 DFQATT and CDR2 SNEGSKA come from the germline V gene (reference sequence). The CDR3 bases are TGCAGTGCTAGTGGTACAGATGAAGCTTTCTTT. It translates to CSASGTDEAFF.

This clonotype was observed at least ten times. The chain carries TRBV12-3 or TRBV12-4 and TRBJ1-4, with D perhaps matching TRBD1 (5 bases). CDR3 length: 15 residues. The V end was cut by 2 bases, the J end by 8 bases, with 15 bases between. As DNA, the CDR3 is TGTGCCAGCAGTTTATCGGGGGGGATGGAGGAAAAACTGTTTTTT. It codes for CASSLSGGMEEKLFF.

This clonotype occurred many times. Germline and junction disagree at one end, which may indicate a read error. V usage is TRBV7-7 and J usage is TRBJ2-5; TRBD2 agrees at 7 bases. CDR3 length: 15 residues. From germline, CDR1 is SSHAT and CDR2 FNYEAQ (reference sequence). CDR3 sequence (DNA): TGTGCTAGCAGCTTAGTCGGGGGGAGTCAAGAGACCCAGTACTTC. It specifies CASSLVGGSQETQYF.

In this sample, this clonotype turned up a few times. CDR3 amino acids: CASSEDTYGYTF. CDR3 sequence (DNA): TGTGCCAGCAGCGAAGACACCTATGGCTACACCTTC. The J gene is TRBJ1-2, the V gene TRBV9, with D hard to call. V was shortened by 3 bases and J by 4 bases, with 7 bases between the two germline ends. This CDR3 comprises 12 residues. CDR1 and CDR2 (germline): SGDLS, YYNGEE. The variable domain in full, with the rest retrieved from reference TRBV9 and TRBJ1-2, is DSGVTQTPKHLITATGQRVTLRCSPRSGDLSVYWYQQSLDQGLQFLIQYYNGEERAKGNILERFSAQQFPDLHSELNLSSLELGDSALYFCASSEDTYGYTFGSGTRLTVV.

This clonotype was observed many times. The rearrangement uses TRBV18 and TRBJ2-7; weak D call: TRBD1 (6 bases). CDR3 length equals 14 residues. The V gene's germline CDR1 is KGHSH and CDR2 LQKENI. V was clipped by 5 bases and J by 1 base, with 12 bases between them. Here the CDR3 DNA reads TGTGCCAGCTCAAGCGAGGGACAATCCTACGAGCAGTACTTC. As protein: CASSSEGQSYEQYF.

With regard to this clonotype: No conserved phenylalanine or tryptophan ends this CDR3, so it is likely a read error. This chain uses TRBV6-5 with TRBJ2-7; D not resolved. The CDR3 is made up of 16 amino acids. The germline gives CDR1 MNHEY, CDR2 SVGAGI. The CDR3 here is CASSNSHTVSAYEQYS. CDR3 sequence (DNA): TGTGCCAGCAGTAACTCGCATACAGTTTCTGCCTACGAGCAGTACTCC.